A single sample gave rise to the 3 T cell receptor beta chains below, sequenced in a study of blood T cells in healthy people across ages. Sample-barcoded 5' priming and a J-beta primer mix drove a second PCR of roughly 7 to 11 cycles. MiXCR was run by TCRdb on the 5' RACE reads, yielding one entry per CDR3 protein. Of approximately 1,700,000 distinct CDR3 sequences in the sample, about two fifths were seen once. The sample was blood. The receptor set was obtained from a human donor in good health.

V and J are TRBV6-5 and TRBJ1-2; D remains ambiguous. The CDR3 length is 15 residues. V dropped 7 bases and J dropped 1 base, with 16 bases sitting between them. CDR1 MNHEY and CDR2 SVGAGI come from the germline V gene. For the CDR3, the DNA is TGTGCCAGCACCCCGGGCAGGACGAATAACTATGGCTACACCTTC. As protein: CASTPGRTNNYGYTF.

The chain employs TRBV29-1 and TRBJ1-1; no clear D. The germline V gene has CDR1 SQVTM and CDR2 ANQGSEA. Deletions cut 8 bases from V and 1 base from J, with 8 bases between. CDR3 length: 11 residues. The CDR3 loop reads CSFATNTEAFF. CDR3 nucleotide sequence: TGCAGCTTCGCTACGAACACTGAAGCTTTCTTT.

On this clonotype: This may come from a read error, since a much larger clone is one base off. The rearrangement uses TRBV21-1 and TRBJ2-5. TRBV21-1 is a pseudogene segment. The CDR3 contains 14 residues. The CDR3 reads CASSKAWICYKQYF. CDR3 in DNA: TGTGCCAGCAGCAAAGCCTGGATCTGCTATAAGCAGTACTTC.